The present T cell receptor beta chain was sequenced within a study of cytomegalovirus exposure and HLA in healthy donors. Study conclusions and caveats: A later analysis found first-cohort TCR clusters tended to co-occur in the 120 or so validation repertoires. A list of about 160 TCR beta chains associated with cytomegalovirus was given. Reports indicated that the classifier achieved high specificity and sensitivity in diagnosing cytomegalovirus status. Most observed TCR sequences were rare, whereas some public TCRs were detected in many donors.

As for this clone: Its specificity is unknown.

Sequencing was performed with immunoSEQ multiplex PCR; in TCRdb, only in-frame clones are kept and a portion is missing. The sample consists of about 120,000 clones, 70% to 90% of them appearing once. Per germline, CDR1 LGHNA and CDR2 YNFKEQ. The V segment lost 0 bases and the J segment 8 bases; nucleotides outside the gene matches: 9. The CDR3 runs 18 residues. Sequencing was done on a sample of PBMCs. The receptor was isolated from a man between 18 and 35 years old in good health and CMV-seropositive. The V call is TRBV4-2, the J call TRBJ2-1; 14 nucleotides align to TRBD2. CDR3 bases: TGTGCCAGCAGCCAAGATTTGACTAGCGGGGGGGGCCCCCATGAGCAGTTCTTC. Translating it yields CASSQDLTSGGGPHEQFF.